This TCR beta chain originates from a study of blood T cell repertoires in COVID-19. On the study more broadly: The United States, Italy and Spain provided the acute and convalescent COVID-19 samples. Sample material is recorded as cDNA or gDNA derived from T cells, B-cell-depleted T cells, or PBMCs.

Per the authors' pipeline: Reference gene primers were amplified, and this amplification served to estimate nucleated cell counts. This table comes from immunoSEQ multiplex PCR, and its TCRdb copy is limited to in-frame clones, with some not included. The DNA was the basis for D and trimming; V, J and clone size are from that table. The sample contains around 380,000 clones, roughly 77% of which appear only once. From germline, CDR1 is SNHLY and CDR2 FYNNEI. The CDR3 is 16 residues long. With 4 bases clipped from V and 0 bases from J, the junction kept 4 bases outside the gene matches. The clonotype was recovered from a human donor with acute or convalescent COVID-19. The donor label of this sample is uncertain. Sequences were obtained from peripheral blood. The V and J genes are TRBV2 and TRBJ2-3; 10 bases are shared with TRBD2. CDR3 sequence: CASSGLAGFSTDTQYF. CDR3 DNA sequence: TGTGCCAGCAGTGGACTAGCGGGTTTTAGCACAGATACGCAGTATTTT.